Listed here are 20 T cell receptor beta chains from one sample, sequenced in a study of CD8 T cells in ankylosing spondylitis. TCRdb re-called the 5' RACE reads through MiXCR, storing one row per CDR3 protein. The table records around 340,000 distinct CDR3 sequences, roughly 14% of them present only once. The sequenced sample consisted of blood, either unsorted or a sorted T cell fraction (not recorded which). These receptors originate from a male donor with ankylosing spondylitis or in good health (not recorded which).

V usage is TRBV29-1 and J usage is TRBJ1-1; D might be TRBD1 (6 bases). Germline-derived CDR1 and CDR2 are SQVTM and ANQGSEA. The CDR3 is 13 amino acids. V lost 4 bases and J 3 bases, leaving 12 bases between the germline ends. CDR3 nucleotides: TGCAGCGTTGTAATGAGGGGGGACACTGAAGCTTTCTTT. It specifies CSVVMRGDTEAFF.

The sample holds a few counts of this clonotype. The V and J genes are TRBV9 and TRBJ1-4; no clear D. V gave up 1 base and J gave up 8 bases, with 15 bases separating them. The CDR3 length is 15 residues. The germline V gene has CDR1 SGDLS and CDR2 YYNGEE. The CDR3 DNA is TGTGCCAGCAGCGTACTGGACTCTACCCCCGAAAAACTGTTTTTT. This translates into CASSVLDSTPEKLFF.

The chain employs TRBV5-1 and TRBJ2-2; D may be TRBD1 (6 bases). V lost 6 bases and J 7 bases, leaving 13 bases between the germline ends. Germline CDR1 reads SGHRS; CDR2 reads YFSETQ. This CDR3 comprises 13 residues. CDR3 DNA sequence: TGCGCCAGCACCCGGGACAATTACGGGGAGCTGTTTTTT. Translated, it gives CASTRDNYGELFF.

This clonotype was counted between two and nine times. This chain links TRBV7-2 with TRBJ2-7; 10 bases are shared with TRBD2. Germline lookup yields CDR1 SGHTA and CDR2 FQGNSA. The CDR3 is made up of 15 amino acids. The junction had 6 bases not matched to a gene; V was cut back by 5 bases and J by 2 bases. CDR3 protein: CASSPSSGRTYEQYF. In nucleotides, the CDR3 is TGTGCCAGCAGCCCTTCTAGCGGGAGAACCTACGAGCAGTACTTC.

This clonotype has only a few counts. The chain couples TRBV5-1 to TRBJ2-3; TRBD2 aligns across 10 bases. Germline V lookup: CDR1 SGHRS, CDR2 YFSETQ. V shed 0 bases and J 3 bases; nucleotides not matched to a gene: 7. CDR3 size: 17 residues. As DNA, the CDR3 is TGCGCCAGCAGCTTGGGGATTAGCGGGGGGTCTACAGATACGCAGTATTTT. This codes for CASSLGISGGSTDTQYF.

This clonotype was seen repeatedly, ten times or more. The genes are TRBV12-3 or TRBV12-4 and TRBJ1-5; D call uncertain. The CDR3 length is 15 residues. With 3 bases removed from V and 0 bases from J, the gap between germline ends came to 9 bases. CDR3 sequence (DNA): TGTGCCAGCAGTTTTATGGGGAATAGCAATCAGCCCCAGCATTTT. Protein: CASSFMGNSNQPQHF.

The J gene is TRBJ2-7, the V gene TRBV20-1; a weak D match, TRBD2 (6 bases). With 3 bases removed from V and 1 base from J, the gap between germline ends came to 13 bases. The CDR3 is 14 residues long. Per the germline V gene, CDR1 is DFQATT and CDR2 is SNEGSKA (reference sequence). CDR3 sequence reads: CSASGVAGSYEQYF. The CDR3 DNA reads TGCAGTGCTAGCGGGGTCGCGGGGTCCTACGAGCAGTACTTC.

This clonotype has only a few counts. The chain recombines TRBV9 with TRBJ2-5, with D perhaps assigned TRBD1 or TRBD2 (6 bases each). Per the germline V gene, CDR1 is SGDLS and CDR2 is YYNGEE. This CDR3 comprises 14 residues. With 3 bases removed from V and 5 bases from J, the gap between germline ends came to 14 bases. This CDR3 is CASSARGAGETQYF. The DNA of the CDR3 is TGTGCCAGCAGCGCGAGGGGGGCAGGGGAGACCCAGTACTTC.

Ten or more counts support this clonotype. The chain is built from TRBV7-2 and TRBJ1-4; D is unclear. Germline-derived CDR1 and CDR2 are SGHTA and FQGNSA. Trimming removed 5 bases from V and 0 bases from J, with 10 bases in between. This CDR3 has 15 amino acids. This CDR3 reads CASSVQSSTNEKLFF. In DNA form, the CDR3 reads TGTGCCAGCAGCGTTCAGAGTTCAACTAATGAAAAACTGTTTTTT.

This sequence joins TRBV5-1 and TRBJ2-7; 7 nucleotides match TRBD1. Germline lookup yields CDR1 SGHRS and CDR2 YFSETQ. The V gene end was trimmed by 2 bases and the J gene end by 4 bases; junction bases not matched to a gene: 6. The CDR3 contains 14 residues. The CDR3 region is CASSFNRGPYEQYF. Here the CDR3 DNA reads TGCGCCAGCAGCTTCAACAGGGGTCCGTACGAGCAGTACTTC.

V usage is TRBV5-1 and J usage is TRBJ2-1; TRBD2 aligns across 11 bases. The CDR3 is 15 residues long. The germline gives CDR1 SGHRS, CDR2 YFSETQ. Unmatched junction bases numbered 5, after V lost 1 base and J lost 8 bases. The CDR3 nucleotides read TGCGCCAGCAGCTTGACGGGGACTAGCGGCCATGAGCAGTTCTTC. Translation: CASSLTGTSGHEQFF.

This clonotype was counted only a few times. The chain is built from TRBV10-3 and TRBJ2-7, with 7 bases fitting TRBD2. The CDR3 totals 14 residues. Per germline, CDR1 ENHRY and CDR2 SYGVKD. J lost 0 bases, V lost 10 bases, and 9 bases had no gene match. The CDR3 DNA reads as TGTGCCACCAGAAACCTAGCGGACTCCTACGAGCAGTACTTC. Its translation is CATRNLADSYEQYF.

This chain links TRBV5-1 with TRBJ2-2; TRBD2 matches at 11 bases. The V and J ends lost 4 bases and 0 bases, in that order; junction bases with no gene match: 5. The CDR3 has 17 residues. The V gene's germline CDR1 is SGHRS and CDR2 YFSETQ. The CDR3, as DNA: TGCGCCAGCAGCGGGGGACTAGCGGTTTCGAACACCGGGGAGCTGTTTTTT. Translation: CASSGGLAVSNTGELFF.

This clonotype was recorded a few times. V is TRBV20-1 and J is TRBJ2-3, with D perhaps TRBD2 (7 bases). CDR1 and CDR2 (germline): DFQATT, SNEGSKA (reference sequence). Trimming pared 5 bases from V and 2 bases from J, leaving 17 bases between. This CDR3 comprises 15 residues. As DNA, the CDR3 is TGCAGTGCTGCCGAACGGGGGGCATACACAGATACGCAGTATTTT. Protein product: CSAAERGAYTDTQYF.

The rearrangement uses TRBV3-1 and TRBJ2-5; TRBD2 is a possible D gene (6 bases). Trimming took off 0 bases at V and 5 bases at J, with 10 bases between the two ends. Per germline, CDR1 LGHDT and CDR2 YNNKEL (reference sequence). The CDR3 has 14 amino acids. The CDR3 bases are TGTGCCAGCAGCCAAGATGGCGGGATCGAGACCCAGTACTTC. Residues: CASSQDGGIETQYF.

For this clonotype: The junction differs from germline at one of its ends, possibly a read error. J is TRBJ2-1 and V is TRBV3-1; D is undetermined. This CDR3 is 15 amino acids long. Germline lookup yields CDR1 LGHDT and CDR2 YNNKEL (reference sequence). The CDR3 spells CATSQEGFGYNEQFF. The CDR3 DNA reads TGTGCCACCAGCCAAGAAGGTTTTGGTTACAATGAGCAGTTCTTC.

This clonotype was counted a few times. The chain's CDR3 is CASSLVGATILAKNIQYF. The CDR3 DNA is TGTGCCAGCAGCTTAGTTGGGGCCACTATTCTAGCCAAAAACATTCAGTACTTC. The rearrangement joins TRBV11-2 to TRBJ2-4; TRBD1 is a possible D gene (5 bases). Trimming removed 1 base from V and 0 bases from J, with 16 bases in between. This CDR3 is built from 18 residues. Germline-derived CDR1 and CDR2 are SGHAT and FQNNGV.

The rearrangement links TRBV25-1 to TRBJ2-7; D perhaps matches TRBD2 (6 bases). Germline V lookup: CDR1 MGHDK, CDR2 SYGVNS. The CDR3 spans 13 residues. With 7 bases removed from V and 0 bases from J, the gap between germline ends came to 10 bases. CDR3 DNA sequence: TGTGCCAGCACGGGGGACGTCTCCTACGAGCAGTACTTC. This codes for CASTGDVSYEQYF.

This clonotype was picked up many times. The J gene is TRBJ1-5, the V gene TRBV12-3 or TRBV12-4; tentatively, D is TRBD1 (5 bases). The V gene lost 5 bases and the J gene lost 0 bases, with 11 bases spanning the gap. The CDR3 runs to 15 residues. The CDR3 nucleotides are TGTGCCAGCAGTCTACGGGGGTATAGCAATCAGCCCCAGCATTTT. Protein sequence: CASSLRGYSNQPQHF.

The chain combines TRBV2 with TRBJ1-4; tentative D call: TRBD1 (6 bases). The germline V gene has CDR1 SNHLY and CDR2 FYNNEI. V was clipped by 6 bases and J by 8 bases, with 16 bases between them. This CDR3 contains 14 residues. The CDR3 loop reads CASRDSRQEEKLFF. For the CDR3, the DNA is TGTGCCAGCAGGGACAGTCGCCAGGAGGAAAAACTGTTTTTT.